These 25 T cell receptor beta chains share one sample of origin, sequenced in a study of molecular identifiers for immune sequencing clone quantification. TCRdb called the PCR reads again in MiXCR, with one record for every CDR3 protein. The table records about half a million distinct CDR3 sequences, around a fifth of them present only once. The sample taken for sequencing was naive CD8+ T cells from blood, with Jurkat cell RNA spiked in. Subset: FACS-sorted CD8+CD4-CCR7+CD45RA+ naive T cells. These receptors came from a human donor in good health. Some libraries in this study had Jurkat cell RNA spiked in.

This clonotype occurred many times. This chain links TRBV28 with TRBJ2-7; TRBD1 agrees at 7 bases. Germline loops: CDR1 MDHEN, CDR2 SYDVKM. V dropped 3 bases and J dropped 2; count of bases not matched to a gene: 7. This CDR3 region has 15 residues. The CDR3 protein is CASSLYRGPAYEQYF. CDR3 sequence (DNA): TGTGCCAGCAGTTTGTACAGGGGCCCGGCCTACGAGCAGTACTTC. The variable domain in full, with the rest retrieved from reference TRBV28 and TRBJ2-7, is DVKVTQSSRYLVKRTGEKVFLECVQDMDHENMFWYRQDPGLGLRLIYFSYDVKMKEKGDIPEGYSVSREKKERFSLILESASTNQTSMYLCASSLYRGPAYEQYFGPGTRLTVT.

CDR3 region: CASSVMGLGEETQYF. CDR3 bases: TGTGCCAGCAGCGTAATGGGACTAGGGGAAGAGACCCAGTACTTC. This chain joins TRBV9 and TRBJ2-5; 8 positions agree with TRBD2. The CDR3 runs 15 residues. The V gene end was trimmed by 1 base and the J gene end by 3 bases; junction bases not matched to a gene: 5. CDR1 and CDR2 (germline): SGDLS, YYNGEE.

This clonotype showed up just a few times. CDR3 sequence (DNA): TGTGCCAGCACCCACCGGGCCCAAGCTTTCTTT. This codes for CASTHRAQAFF. This sequence joins TRBV6-5 and TRBJ1-1; D is unclear. Germline lookup yields CDR1 MNHEY and CDR2 SVGAGI. The V gene lost 7 bases and the J gene lost 9 bases, with 12 bases spanning the gap. This CDR3 is built from 11 residues.

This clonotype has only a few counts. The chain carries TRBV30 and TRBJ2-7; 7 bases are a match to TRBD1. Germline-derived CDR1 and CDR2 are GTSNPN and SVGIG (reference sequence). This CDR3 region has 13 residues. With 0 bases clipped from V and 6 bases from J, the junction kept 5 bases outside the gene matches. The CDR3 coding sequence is TGTGCCTGGAGTGTATTAGGGGGCAGCGAGCAGTACTTC. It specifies CAWSVLGGSEQYF. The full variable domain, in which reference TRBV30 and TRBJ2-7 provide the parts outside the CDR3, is SQTIHQWPATLVQPVGSPLSLECTVEGTSNPNLYWYRQAAGRGLQLLFYSVGIGQISSEVPQNLSASRPQDRQFILSSKKLLLSDSGFYLCAWSVLGGSEQYFGPGTRLTVT.

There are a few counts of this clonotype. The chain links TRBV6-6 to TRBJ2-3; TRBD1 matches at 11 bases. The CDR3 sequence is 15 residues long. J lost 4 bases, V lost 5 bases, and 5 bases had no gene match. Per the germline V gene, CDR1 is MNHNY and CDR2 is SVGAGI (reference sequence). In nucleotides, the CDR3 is TGTGCCAGCAGTACCCTGGACAGGGGGCCAGATACGCAGTATTTT. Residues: CASSTLDRGPDTQYF.

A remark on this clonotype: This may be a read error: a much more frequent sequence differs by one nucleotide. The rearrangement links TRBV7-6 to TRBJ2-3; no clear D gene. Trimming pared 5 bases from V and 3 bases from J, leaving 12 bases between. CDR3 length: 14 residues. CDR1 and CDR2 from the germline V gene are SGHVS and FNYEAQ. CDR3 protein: CASSRVLDTDTQYF. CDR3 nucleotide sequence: TGTGCCAGCAGCCGGGTCCTGGATACAGATACGCAGTATTTT.

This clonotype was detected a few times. The CDR3 DNA sequence: TGTGCCAGCAGTTACTCGATGGGGACGGTAGGAGAGACCCAGTACTTC. Translation gives CASSYSMGTVGETQYF. The chain is built from TRBV6-5 and TRBJ2-5; perhaps D is TRBD1 or TRBD2 (5 bases each). This CDR3 region has 16 residues. The germline V gene encodes CDR1 MNHEY and CDR2 SVGAGI. The V and J ends lost 0 bases and 4 bases respectively, with 15 bases between them.

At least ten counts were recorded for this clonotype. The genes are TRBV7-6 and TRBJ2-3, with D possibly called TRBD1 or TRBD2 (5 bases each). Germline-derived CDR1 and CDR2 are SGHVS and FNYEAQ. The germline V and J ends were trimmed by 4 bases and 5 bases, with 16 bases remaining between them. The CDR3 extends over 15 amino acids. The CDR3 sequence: CASSSLGGGGDTQYF. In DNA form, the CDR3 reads TGTGCCAGCAGCTCCCTTGGGGGTGGCGGAGATACGCAGTATTTT.

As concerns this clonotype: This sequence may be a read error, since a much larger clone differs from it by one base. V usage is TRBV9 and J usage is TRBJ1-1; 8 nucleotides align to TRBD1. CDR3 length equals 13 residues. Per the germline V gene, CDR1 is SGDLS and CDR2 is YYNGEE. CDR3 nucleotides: TGTGTCAGCAGCCCACAGGGGGACACTGAAGCTTTCTTT. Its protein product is CVSSPQGDTEAFF. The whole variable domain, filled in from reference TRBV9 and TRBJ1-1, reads DSGVTQTPKHLITATGQRVTLRCSPRSGDLSVYWYQQSLDQGLQFLIQYYNGEERAKGNILERFSAQQFPDLHSELNLSSLELGDSALYFCVSSPQGDTEAFFGQGTRLTVV.

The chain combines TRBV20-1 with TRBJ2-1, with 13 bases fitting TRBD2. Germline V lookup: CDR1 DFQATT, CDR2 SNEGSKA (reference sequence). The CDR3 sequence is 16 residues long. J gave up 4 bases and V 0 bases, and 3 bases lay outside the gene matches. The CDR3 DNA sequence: TGCAGTGCTAGAGATTTGGGACTAGCGGGGTACAATGAGCAGTTCTTC. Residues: CSARDLGLAGYNEQFF.

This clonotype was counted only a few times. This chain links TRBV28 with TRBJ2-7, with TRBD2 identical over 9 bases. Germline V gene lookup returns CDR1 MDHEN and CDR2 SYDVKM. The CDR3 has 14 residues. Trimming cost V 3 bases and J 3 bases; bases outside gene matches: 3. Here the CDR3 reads CASSFLAGIYEQYF. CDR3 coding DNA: TGTGCCAGCAGTTTTCTAGCGGGGATCTACGAGCAGTACTTC.

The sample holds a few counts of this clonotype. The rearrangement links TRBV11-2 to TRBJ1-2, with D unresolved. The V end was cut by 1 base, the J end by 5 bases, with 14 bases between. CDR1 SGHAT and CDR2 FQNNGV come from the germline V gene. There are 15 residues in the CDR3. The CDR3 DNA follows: TGTGCCAGCAGCTTAGCGGTTAAGACGATATATGGCTACACCTTC. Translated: CASSLAVKTIYGYTF.

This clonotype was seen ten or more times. The CDR3, as DNA: TGTGCCAGCAGTGGACAGGGCGTTGCTGAAAAACTGTTTTTT. This codes for CASSGQGVAEKLFF. The gene calls are TRBV12-3 or TRBV12-4 and TRBJ1-4; 8 bases are shared with TRBD1. The CDR3 runs 14 residues. The junction had 6 bases not matched to a gene; V was cut back by 5 bases and J by 7 bases.

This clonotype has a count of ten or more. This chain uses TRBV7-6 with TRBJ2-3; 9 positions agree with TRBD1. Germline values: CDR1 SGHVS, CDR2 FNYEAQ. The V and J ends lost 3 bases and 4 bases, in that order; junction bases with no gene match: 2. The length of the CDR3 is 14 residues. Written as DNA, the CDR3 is TGTGCCAGCAGCTTGACAGGGGGAGCAGATACGCAGTATTTT. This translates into CASSLTGGADTQYF.

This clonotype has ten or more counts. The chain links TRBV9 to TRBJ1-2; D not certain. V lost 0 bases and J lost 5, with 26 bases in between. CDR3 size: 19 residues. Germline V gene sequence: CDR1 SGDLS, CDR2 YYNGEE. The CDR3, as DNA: TGTGCCAGCAGCGTAGCTAACATCCCCCGGGAAGCTCTCCTTTATGGCTACACCTTC. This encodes CASSVANIPREALLYGYTF.

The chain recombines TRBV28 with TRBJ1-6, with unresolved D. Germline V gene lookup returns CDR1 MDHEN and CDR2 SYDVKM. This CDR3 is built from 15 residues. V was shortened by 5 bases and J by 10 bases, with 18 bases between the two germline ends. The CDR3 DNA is TGTGCCAGCAGTCCAACCGGCTGGAGAGCATCACCCCTCCACTTT. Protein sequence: CASSPTGWRASPLHF.

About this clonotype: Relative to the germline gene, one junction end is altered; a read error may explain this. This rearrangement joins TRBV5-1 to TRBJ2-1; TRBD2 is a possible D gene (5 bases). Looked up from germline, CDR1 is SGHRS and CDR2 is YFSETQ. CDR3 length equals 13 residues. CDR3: CASSLAGVNGQFF. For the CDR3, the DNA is TGCGCCAGCAGCTTGGCCGGGGTAAATGGGCAGTTCTTC.

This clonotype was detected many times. This CDR3 reads CASSWGAPFPETQYF. For the CDR3, the DNA is TGTGCCAGCAGCTGGGGGGCCCCTTTCCCAGAGACCCAGTACTTC. J is TRBJ2-5 and V is TRBV5-4, with D perhaps matching TRBD1 or TRBD2 (6 bases each). The CDR3 totals 15 residues. V was pared by 3 bases and J by 4 bases, with 16 bases between. The germline V gene has CDR1 SGHNT and CDR2 YYREEE (reference sequence).

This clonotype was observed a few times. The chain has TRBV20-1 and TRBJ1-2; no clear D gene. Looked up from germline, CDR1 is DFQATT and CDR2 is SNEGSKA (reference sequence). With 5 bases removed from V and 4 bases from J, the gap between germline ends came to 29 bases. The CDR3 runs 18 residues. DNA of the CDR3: TGCAGTGCTCGAGCTCCCCGACAAGACCCAATCTTTAGCTATGGCTACACCTTC. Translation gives CSARAPRQDPIFSYGYTF.

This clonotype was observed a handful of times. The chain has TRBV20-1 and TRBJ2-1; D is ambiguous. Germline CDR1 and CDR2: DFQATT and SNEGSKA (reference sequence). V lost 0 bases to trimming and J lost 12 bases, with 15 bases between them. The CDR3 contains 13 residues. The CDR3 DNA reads TGCAGTGCTAGAGATCCATCGCGGAACCTGCAGTTCTTC. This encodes CSARDPSRNLQFF.

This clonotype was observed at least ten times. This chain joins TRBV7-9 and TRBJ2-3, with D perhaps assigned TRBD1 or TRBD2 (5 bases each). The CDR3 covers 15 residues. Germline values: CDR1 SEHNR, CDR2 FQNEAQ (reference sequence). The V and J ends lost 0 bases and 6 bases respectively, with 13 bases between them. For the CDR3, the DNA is TGTGCCAGCAGCTTAGCCGGGGACCACCCTGATACGCAGTATTTT. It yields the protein CASSLAGDHPDTQYF.

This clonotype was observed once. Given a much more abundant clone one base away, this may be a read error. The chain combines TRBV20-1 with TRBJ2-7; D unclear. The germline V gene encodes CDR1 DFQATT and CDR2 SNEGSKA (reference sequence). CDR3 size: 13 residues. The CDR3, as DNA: TGCAGTGCTAGAGAAGAGGATTACTACGGGCAGTACTTC. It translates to CSAREEDYYGQYF.

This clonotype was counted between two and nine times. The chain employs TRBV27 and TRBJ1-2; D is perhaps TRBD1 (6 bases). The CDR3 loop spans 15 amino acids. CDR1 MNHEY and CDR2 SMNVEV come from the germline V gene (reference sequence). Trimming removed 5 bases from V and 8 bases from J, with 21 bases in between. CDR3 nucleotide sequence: TGTGCCAGCAGTCTGCTACGAGGGGGTTCTGGAGGCTACACCTTC. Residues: CASSLLRGGSGGYTF.

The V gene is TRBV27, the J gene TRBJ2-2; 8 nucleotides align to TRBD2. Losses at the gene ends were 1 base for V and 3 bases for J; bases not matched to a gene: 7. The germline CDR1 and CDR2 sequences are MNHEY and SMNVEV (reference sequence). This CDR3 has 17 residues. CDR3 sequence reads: CASSLYPGTSDTGELFF. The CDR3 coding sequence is TGTGCCAGCAGTTTATATCCCGGGACTAGTGACACCGGGGAGCTGTTTTTT.

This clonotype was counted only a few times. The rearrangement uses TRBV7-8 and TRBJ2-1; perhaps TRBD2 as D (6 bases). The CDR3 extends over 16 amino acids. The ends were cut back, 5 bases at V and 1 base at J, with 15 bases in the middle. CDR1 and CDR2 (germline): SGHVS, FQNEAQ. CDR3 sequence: CASSAGEVGSYNEQFF. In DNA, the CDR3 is TGTGCCAGCAGCGCTGGGGAGGTAGGATCCTACAATGAGCAGTTCTTC.